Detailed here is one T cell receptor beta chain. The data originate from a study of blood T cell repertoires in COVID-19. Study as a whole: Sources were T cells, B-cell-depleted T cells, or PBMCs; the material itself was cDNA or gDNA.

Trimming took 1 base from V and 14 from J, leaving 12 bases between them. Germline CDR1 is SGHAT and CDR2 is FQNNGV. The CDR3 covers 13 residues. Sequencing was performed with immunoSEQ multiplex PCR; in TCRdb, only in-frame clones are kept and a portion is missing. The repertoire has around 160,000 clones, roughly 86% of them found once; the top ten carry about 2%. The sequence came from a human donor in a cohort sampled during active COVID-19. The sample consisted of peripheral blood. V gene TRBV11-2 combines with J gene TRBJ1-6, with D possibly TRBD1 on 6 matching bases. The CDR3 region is CASSLGGQKTLHF. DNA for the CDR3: TGTGCCAGCAGCTTAGGGGGGCAGAAAACCCTCCACTTT.